Listed below are T cell receptor beta chains from one sample, sequenced in a study of blood T cell repertoires in COVID-19. Here immunoSEQ multiplex PCR was the method, and the copy in TCRdb shows in-frame clones only, minus some. This table has some 270,000 clones, 75% to 90% appearing once. What was sequenced was PBMCs or T cells enriched from blood (not recorded which). The source of these receptors is a woman aged 25 to 39 who had recovered from COVID-19. Each CDR3 is given with its conserved first and last residue. The size entry is marked missing in some rows and otherwise reads once, few, many or a size class.

cdr3_aa: CASSLLQVDEQYF
j_call: TRBJ2-7
clone_size: NA
v_call: TRBV5-6

cdr3_aa: CAISEEPYGSYNEQFF
j_call: TRBJ2-1
clone_size: few
v_call: TRBV10-3

cdr3_aa: CASAGAPYGYTF
j_call: TRBJ1-2
clone_size: few
v_call: TRBV12-3/TRBV12-4

cdr3_aa: CASSLRDRGNSPLHF
j_call: TRBJ1-6
clone_size: NA
v_call: TRBV5-4

cdr3_aa: CASMRTGRLQQYF
j_call: TRBJ2-7
clone_size: NA
v_call: TRBV2

cdr3_aa: CASSLSGAGYEQYF
j_call: TRBJ2-7
clone_size: NA
v_call: TRBV5-4

cdr3_aa: CASSSSGEQYF
j_call: TRBJ2-7
clone_size: NA
v_call: TRBV25-1

cdr3_aa: CASSFEQGGSPLHF
j_call: TRBJ1-6
clone_size: NA
v_call: TRBV11-2

cdr3_aa: CASSLSRSTASERGYTF
j_call: TRBJ1-2
clone_size: NA
v_call: TRBV7-9

cdr3_aa: CAISKTGEGEKLFF
j_call: TRBJ1-4
clone_size: NA
v_call: TRBV10-3

cdr3_aa: CASSPRTGYGYTF
j_call: TRBJ1-2
clone_size: NA
v_call: TRBV27

cdr3_aa: CASSGQRNTEAFF
j_call: TRBJ1-1
clone_size: NA
v_call: TRBV10-1

cdr3_aa: CASSLMERVGTQYF
j_call: TRBJ2-5
clone_size: NA
v_call: TRBV5-1

cdr3_aa: CASSVGGGVLSGNTIYF
j_call: TRBJ1-3
clone_size: NA
v_call: TRBV9

cdr3_aa: CASSPRDRGLLNYGYTF
j_call: TRBJ1-2
clone_size: NA
v_call: TRBV7-9

cdr3_aa: CASSPQRHQFQPQHF
j_call: TRBJ1-5
clone_size: NA
v_call: TRBV18

cdr3_aa: CASSQEERGTEAFF
j_call: TRBJ1-1
clone_size: once
v_call: TRBV4-1

cdr3_aa: CASSGQGGPPYYGYTF
j_call: TRBJ1-2
clone_size: once
v_call: TRBV10-2

cdr3_aa: CASSGTGATGNTIYF
j_call: TRBJ1-3
clone_size: NA
v_call: TRBV7-9

cdr3_aa: CASSKVVGDTGELFF
j_call: TRBJ2-2
clone_size: NA
v_call: TRBV11-2

cdr3_aa: CASSHGQGNEQYF
j_call: TRBJ2-7
clone_size: NA
v_call: TRBV12-3/TRBV12-4

cdr3_aa: CASSTGGHRGGTEAFF
j_call: TRBJ1-1
clone_size: NA
v_call: TRBV5-4

cdr3_aa: CASSSDSPRGYTF
j_call: TRBJ1-2
clone_size: NA
v_call: TRBV2

cdr3_aa: CASHRDSQETQYF
j_call: TRBJ2-5
clone_size: NA
v_call: TRBV28

cdr3_aa: CASRFDRGQPQHF
j_call: TRBJ1-5
clone_size: NA
v_call: TRBV6-5

cdr3_aa: CASSLEDSSYNEQFF
j_call: TRBJ2-1
clone_size: many
v_call: TRBV5-4

cdr3_aa: CASSPRRGLPGELFF
j_call: TRBJ2-2
clone_size: NA
v_call: TRBV6-4

cdr3_aa: CASSQEGLAGVYGEQFF
j_call: TRBJ2-1
clone_size: NA
v_call: TRBV4-1

cdr3_aa: CASSQSRDSLPYEQYF
j_call: TRBJ2-7
clone_size: NA
v_call: TRBV23-1

cdr3_aa: CASREMGGIPNEKLFF
j_call: TRBJ1-4
clone_size: NA
v_call: TRBV6-1

cdr3_aa: CASTGGGGRSYEQYF
j_call: TRBJ2-7
clone_size: NA
v_call: TRBV7-9

cdr3_aa: CASSIMNSREQYF
j_call: TRBJ2-7
clone_size: once
v_call: TRBV19

cdr3_aa: CASSSYPDRGRTGGKEDYGYTF
j_call: TRBJ1-2
clone_size: NA
v_call: TRBV28

cdr3_aa: CARYRDRVNTGELFF
j_call: TRBJ2-2
clone_size: NA
v_call: TRBV24-1

cdr3_aa: CASRMGQNTEAFF
j_call: TRBJ1-1
clone_size: once
v_call: TRBV6-5

cdr3_aa: CASSLGLDLGEKLFF
j_call: TRBJ1-4
clone_size: NA
v_call: TRBV7-8

cdr3_aa: CASSPGLGMNTEAFF
j_call: TRBJ1-1
clone_size: NA
v_call: TRBV19

cdr3_aa: CASSLGQGGYEQYF
j_call: TRBJ2-7
clone_size: NA
v_call: TRBV5-1

cdr3_aa: CASSPSHGGDTEAFF
j_call: TRBJ1-1
clone_size: few
v_call: TRBV4-1

cdr3_aa: CASSLGYSGRETEQFF
j_call: TRBJ2-1
clone_size: NA
v_call: TRBV11-3

cdr3_aa: CASSPTAGEPQHF
j_call: TRBJ1-5
clone_size: NA
v_call: TRBV18

cdr3_aa: CASSQGELAGVIDTQYF
j_call: TRBJ2-3
clone_size: NA
v_call: TRBV3-1/TRBV3-2

cdr3_aa: CASSKEAGSGNTIYF
j_call: TRBJ1-3
clone_size: few
v_call: TRBV21-1

cdr3_aa: CASSLTSDYGEEAFF
j_call: TRBJ1-1
clone_size: NA
v_call: TRBV7-9

cdr3_aa: CASSLVLAGGYNEQFF
j_call: TRBJ2-1
clone_size: NA
v_call: TRBV5-1

cdr3_aa: CATSAQRQGASQHF
j_call: TRBJ1-5
clone_size: few
v_call: TRBV24-1

cdr3_aa: CASTSGGTEAFF
j_call: TRBJ1-1
clone_size: NA
v_call: TRBV5-1